One sample yielded the 21 T cell receptor beta chains listed below, sequenced in a study of blood T cell repertoires in COVID-19. Data came from immunoSEQ multiplex PCR; TCRdb stores just in-frame clones and leaves some out. The sample includes 150,000 or so clones, roughly 82% of them seen just once. Sequencing was carried out using peripheral blood. The receptors were gathered from a human donor with acute or convalescent COVID-19. The donor label of this sample is uncertain.

The CDR3 reads CASSQVLASTDTQYF. The CDR3 DNA follows: TGTGCCAGCAGCCAAGTCCTTGCGAGCACAGATACGCAGTATTTT. The chain couples TRBV3-1 (or the pseudogene TRBV3-2) to TRBJ2-3, with D unclear. This CDR3 has 15 residues. Trimming left V 1 base short and J 0 bases short, with 8 bases between. CDR1 and CDR2 (germline): LGHDT, YNNKEL (reference sequence).

The chain joins TRBV3-1 (or the pseudogene TRBV3-2) to TRBJ2-2; possible D gene TRBD2, 6 bases. The CDR3 extends over 12 amino acids. With 3 bases removed from V and 7 bases from J, the gap between germline ends came to 6 bases. Germline V gene lookup returns CDR1 LGHDT and CDR2 YNNKEL (reference sequence). CDR3 amino acids: CASSHGGGELFF. The CDR3 nucleotides read TGTGCCAGCAGCCACGGGGGCGGGGAGCTGTTTTTT.

This clone was observed a few times. The CDR3, as DNA: TGTGCCAGCAGCTCCCGGGACAGGAACTACGAGCAGTACTTC. Protein sequence: CASSSRDRNYEQYF. This rearrangement joins TRBV7-9 to TRBJ2-7, with TRBD1 matching over 8 bases. Per the germline V gene, CDR1 is SEHNR and CDR2 is FQNEAQ (reference sequence). The CDR3 loop spans 14 amino acids. V lost 4 bases, J lost 3 bases, and 5 bases stayed unmatched.

J is TRBJ1-2 and V is TRBV7-3; no firm D call. The CDR3 is made up of 15 amino acids. Trimming took off 5 bases at V and 8 bases at J, with 21 bases between the two ends. Germline V gene data show CDR1 as SGHTA and CDR2 as FQGTGA. CDR3 coding DNA: TGTGCCAGCAGCCCGGGATTGGGGTCCTTTGAGGGCTACACCTTC. Translation: CASSPGLGSFEGYTF.

The chain carries TRBV4-3 and TRBJ1-2; 12 bases agree with TRBD1. CDR1 and CDR2 from the germline V gene are LGHNA and YSLEER. The CDR3 is made up of 16 amino acids. Trimming cost V 5 bases and J 3 bases; bases outside gene matches: 7. CDR3 sequence reads: CASSVGQGAMYYGYTF. The DNA for the CDR3 is TGCGCCAGCAGCGTGGGACAGGGGGCTATGTACTATGGCTACACCTTC.

This chain uses TRBV7-2 with TRBJ2-1, with TRBD1 identical over 7 bases. The CDR3 length is 15 residues. Germline trimming cut 2 bases from V and 9 bases from J; bases unmatched to any gene: 10. Per the germline V gene, CDR1 is SGHTA and CDR2 is FQGNSA. The CDR3 sequence: CASSLSTGRLTEQFF. In DNA, the CDR3 is TGTGCCAGCAGCTTATCGACAGGGCGATTGACTGAGCAGTTCTTC.

This clone appeared a single time. CDR3 region: CASSKTPAIQETQYF. The DNA for the CDR3 is TGTGCCAGCAGTAAGACTCCGGCCATCCAAGAGACCCAGTACTTC. This sequence joins TRBV6-5 and TRBJ2-5, with no clear D. Germline CDR1 is MNHEY and CDR2 is SVGAGI. V lost 5 bases and J lost 1, with 14 bases in between. The CDR3 consists of 15 residues.

The rearrangement links TRBV3-1 (or the pseudogene TRBV3-2) to TRBJ1-2, with TRBD1 matching over 8 bases. V gave up 3 bases and J gave up 7 bases; unmatched junction bases: 4. The CDR3 runs 13 residues. CDR1 and CDR2 (germline): LGHDT, YNNKEL (reference sequence). CDR3 in amino acids: CASSQYRGAGYTF. DNA for the CDR3: TGTGCCAGCAGCCAGTACAGGGGGGCTGGCTACACCTTC.

CDR3 amino acids: CAWGRGSNQPQHF. The CDR3 bases are TGTGCCTGGGGTCGGGGGAGCAATCAGCCCCAGCATTTT. This chain uses TRBV30 with TRBJ1-5, with D perhaps TRBD1 (5 bases). Per the germline V gene, CDR1 is GTSNPN and CDR2 is SVGIG (reference sequence). The CDR3 has 13 amino acids. The ends were cut back, 5 bases at V and 1 base at J, with 9 bases in the middle.

This chain uses TRBV15 with TRBJ2-4; 7 nucleotides agree with TRBD1. Per germline, CDR1 LNHNV and CDR2 YYDKDF (reference sequence). V was clipped by 3 bases and J by 9 bases; unmatched bases: 8. The CDR3 length is 14 residues. CDR3 residues: CATSSGDSGSIQYF. The CDR3 nucleotides are TGTGCCACCAGCAGCGGGGACAGCGGCTCCATTCAGTACTTC.

The CDR3 DNA is TGTGCCAGCAGCTTAGTTACGGGGAACTATGGCTACACCTTC. Residues: CASSLVTGNYGYTF. The rearrangement links TRBV7-2 to TRBJ1-2, with D unresolved. V was clipped by 1 base and J by 2 bases, with 8 bases between them. Germline values: CDR1 SGHTA, CDR2 FQGNSA. The CDR3 covers 14 residues.

This sequence joins TRBV19 and TRBJ2-3, with D hard to call. There are 11 residues in the CDR3. CDR1 is LNHDA and CDR2 is SQIVND in the germline V gene (reference sequence). V lost 6 bases, J lost 5 bases, and 6 bases lay in between. Here the CDR3 reads CASSSGDTQYF. CDR3 coding DNA: TGTGCCAGTAGCTCCGGAGATACGCAGTATTTT.

This chain connects TRBV15 to TRBJ1-4; 7 bases are a match to TRBD1. CDR1 LNHNV and CDR2 YYDKDF come from the germline V gene (reference sequence). The CDR3 spans 15 residues. The V segment lost 3 bases and the J segment 8 bases; nucleotides outside the gene matches: 9. CDR3 amino acids: CATSRKQGFGEKLFF. CDR3 DNA sequence: TGTGCCACCAGCAGGAAACAGGGGTTTGGGGAAAAACTGTTTTTT.

The chain is built from TRBV6-5 and TRBJ2-7, with D maybe TRBD2 (7 bases). The V gene lost 0 bases and the J gene lost 7 bases, with 16 bases spanning the gap. CDR1 MNHEY and CDR2 SVGAGI come from the germline V gene. The CDR3 extends over 15 amino acids. The CDR3 is CASSYSGRGPGEQYF. Here the CDR3 DNA reads TGTGCCAGCAGTTACTCTGGGCGGGGGCCGGGGGAGCAGTACTTC.

The rearrangement uses TRBV4-2 and TRBJ2-1; D gene uncertain. Germline loops: CDR1 LGHNA, CDR2 YNFKEQ. The CDR3 is 14 amino acids. V lost 4 bases and J 5 bases, leaving 12 bases between the germline ends. In DNA form, the CDR3 reads TGTGCCAGCAGCCCCCAACTTGATAACAATGAGCAGTTCTTC. It yields the protein CASSPQLDNNEQFF.

V usage is TRBV18 and J usage is TRBJ1-1; no firm D call. Germline-derived CDR1 and CDR2 are KGHSH and LQKENI. This CDR3 is built from 15 residues. Trimming pared 0 bases from V and 3 bases from J, leaving 11 bases between. CDR3 bases: TGTGCCAGCTCACCACCCACCGTCGGTTACACTGAAGCTTTCTTT. This encodes CASSPPTVGYTEAFF.

The chain couples TRBV30 to TRBJ1-6; weak D call: TRBD1 (6 bases). From germline, CDR1 is GTSNPN and CDR2 SVGIG (reference sequence). This CDR3 has 16 amino acids. V shed 3 bases and J shed 7 bases, with 19 bases lying between them. CDR3 coding DNA: TGTGCCTGGAGAACAGGGTCAGGTTCGGGGAATTCACCCCTCCACTTT. This sequence encodes CAWRTGSGSGNSPLHF.

This clone was observed a few times. The J gene is TRBJ1-4, the V gene TRBV6-5, with D perhaps TRBD1 (6 bases). The CDR3 covers 12 residues. The ends were cut back, 6 bases at V and 12 bases at J, with 14 bases in the middle. Germline CDR1 MNHEY, CDR2 SVGAGI. The CDR3 region is CASRSDSHELFF. CDR3 DNA sequence: TGTGCCAGCAGATCGGACAGCCACGAACTGTTTTTT.

This clone appeared once. The chain recombines TRBV9 with TRBJ1-2; D is perhaps TRBD1 (6 bases). The CDR3 extends over 13 amino acids. Per the germline V gene, CDR1 is SGDLS and CDR2 is YYNGEE. Between the trimmed V and J ends, which lost 0 bases and 7 bases, there was a span of 10 bases. DNA of the CDR3: TGTGCCAGCAGCGTAGTACAGGGAAGTGGCTACACCTTC. It encodes CASSVVQGSGYTF.

This clone has just a few counts. J is TRBJ2-2 and V is TRBV7-7; D is uncertain. V was trimmed by 0 bases and J by 2 bases, leaving 4 bases between them. The CDR3 spans 14 residues. CDR1 and CDR2 (germline): SSHAT, FNYEAQ (reference sequence). CDR3 sequence: CASSLALNTGELFF. In DNA, the CDR3 is TGTGCCAGCAGCTTAGCCCTCAACACCGGGGAGCTGTTTTTT. The variable domain in full, completed from reference TRBV7-7 and TRBJ2-2, reads GAGVSQSPRYKVTKRGQDVTLRCDPISSHATLYWYQQALGQGPEFLTYFNYEAQPDKSGLPSDRFSAERPEGSISTLTIQRTEQRDSAMYRCASSLALNTGELFFGEGSRLTVL.

The V and J genes are TRBV29-1 and TRBJ1-1, with TRBD1 identical over 8 bases. With 7 bases clipped from V and 1 base from J, the junction kept 5 bases outside the gene matches. The length of the CDR3 is 13 residues. Germline V gene data show CDR1 as SQVTM and CDR2 as ANQGSEA. CDR3 protein: CSGQGAENTEAFF. The CDR3 bases are TGCAGCGGCCAGGGGGCCGAGAACACTGAAGCTTTCTTT.